This T cell receptor (beta chain) was sequenced during a study of metastatic and nonmetastatic thyroid tumors. Study in general: Peripheral blood and tumor or nodule samples from malignant and benign thyroid patients were compared.

Every patient was untreated before thyroid surgery. Study results and caveats: In both blood and tumor samples, TCR beta diversity was reported significantly higher for malignant than benign nodules.

This clone was observed at least ten times. Antigen unknown. As processed by the authors: Construction of a distant-metastasis classifier for papillary thyroid cancer relied on CDR3 differences across clinicopathological groups. TCRdb reassembled clones from the PCR reads with MiXCR. These V and J calls originate from TCRdb's pipeline instead of the authors' own analysis. The data contain about 35,000 clones, approximately 32% of them seen just once; the ten biggest clones take up approximately 7.8%. The CDR3 totals 15 residues. The V segment lost 4 bases and the J segment 4 bases; nucleotides outside the gene matches: 8. Germline V gene data show CDR1 as SGDLS and CDR2 as YYNGEE.

The sample consisted of blood. The source is a female donor with papillary thyroid cancer or a benign thyroid nodule (not recorded which). Some clones in this sample may be carry-over from other donors' samples. The chain employs TRBV9 and TRBJ2-5; 9 nucleotides line up with TRBD2. The CDR3 region is CASSTGTSRGETQYF. In DNA, the CDR3 is TGTGCCAGCAGCACCGGGACTAGCAGAGGAGAGACCCAGTACTTC.